This T cell receptor beta chain comes out of a study of T cell repertoires in ileal Crohn's disease. Overall study context: About half of patients got postoperative therapy: roughly 12 thiopurines, approximately 17 anti-TNF.

Libraries were prepared by immunoSEQ multiplex PCR; TCRdb keeps only in-frame clonotypes and omits some of them. The sample contains 55,000 to 65,000 clones, around nine tenths of which appear only once. Indicated time point: neoterminal ileum biopsy at postoperative endoscopy, about 6 months after surgery. This clone was seen only once. The source of this sequence is an adult with Crohn's disease. The sample taken for sequencing was ileal tissue.

The CDR3 DNA reads as TGTGCCAGCAGCCAAGTTGGACAGGGGGTGATCAATGAGCAGTTCTTC. It is translated as CASSQVGQGVINEQFF. V usage is TRBV4-2 and J usage is TRBJ2-1, with 10 bases that match TRBD1. CDR1 and CDR2 from the germline V gene are LGHNA and YNFKEQ. The CDR3 is 16 amino acids. Unmatched junction bases numbered 6, after V lost 1 base and J lost 6 bases.